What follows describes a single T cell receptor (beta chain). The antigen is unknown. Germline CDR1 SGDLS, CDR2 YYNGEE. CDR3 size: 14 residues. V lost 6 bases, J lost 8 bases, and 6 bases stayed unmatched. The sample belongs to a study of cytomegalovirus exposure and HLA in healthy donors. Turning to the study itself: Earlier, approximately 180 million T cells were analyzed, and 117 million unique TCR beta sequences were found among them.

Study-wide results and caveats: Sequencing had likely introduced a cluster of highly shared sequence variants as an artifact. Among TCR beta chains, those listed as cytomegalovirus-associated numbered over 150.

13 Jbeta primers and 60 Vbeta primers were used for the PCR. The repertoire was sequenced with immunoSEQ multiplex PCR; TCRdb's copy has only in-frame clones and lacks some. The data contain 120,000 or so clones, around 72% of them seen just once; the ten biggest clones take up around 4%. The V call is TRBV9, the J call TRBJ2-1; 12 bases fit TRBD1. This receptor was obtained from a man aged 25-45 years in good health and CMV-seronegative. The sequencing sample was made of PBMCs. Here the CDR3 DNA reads TGTGCCAGCACGCCGGGACAGGGGGCCTATGAGCAGTTCTTC. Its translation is CASTPGQGAYEQFF. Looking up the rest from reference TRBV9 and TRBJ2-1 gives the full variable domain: DSGVTQTPKHLITATGQRVTLRCSPRSGDLSVYWYQQSLDQGLQFLIQYYNGEERAKGNILERFSAQQFPDLHSELNLSSLELGDSALYFCASTPGQGAYEQFFGPGTRLTVL.